One and the same sample provided the 9 T cell receptor beta chains below, sequenced in a study of T cell responses to AZD1222 COVID-19 vaccine. The assay was immunoSEQ multiplex PCR, and TCRdb's table has in-frame clones only and misses some. The repertoire holds 90,000 to 120,000 clones, with around 90% as singletons. Sequencing used peripheral blood, obtained 28 days after the second AZD1222 dose. The receptors come from an adult who received the AZD1222 COVID-19 vaccine.

The V call is TRBV5-4, the J call TRBJ1-1; 8 bases map to TRBD1. Per the germline V gene, CDR1 is SGHNT and CDR2 is YYREEE (reference sequence). The J segment lost 11 bases and the V segment lost 5 bases, leaving 14 bases of the junction unmatched. CDR3 length: 14 residues. In DNA, the CDR3 is TGTGCCAGCAGGGACGGACAGGGCCCCTTCCCTGCTTTCTTT. This gives the protein CASRDGQGPFPAFF.

As DNA, the CDR3 is TGTGCCAGCAGTAGACCAGGGATGAACACTGAAGCTTTCTTT. Its protein product is CASSRPGMNTEAFF. The rearrangement uses TRBV25-1 and TRBJ1-1; possible D gene TRBD1, 5 bases. The V gene's germline CDR1 is MGHDK and CDR2 SYGVNS. The length of the CDR3 is 14 residues. Trimming pared 5 bases from V and 0 bases from J, leaving 10 bases between.

The rearrangement uses TRBV28 and TRBJ1-5; 10 nucleotides match TRBD1. With V trimmed by 7 bases and J by 1 base, 7 bases remained unmatched. In germline, CDR1 is MDHEN, CDR2 SYDVKM. The CDR3 extends over 16 amino acids. The CDR3 nucleotides read TGTGCCAGCACGGATAGACAGGGGGCGAGCAATCAGCCCCAGCATTTT. Protein: CASTDRQGASNQPQHF.

The chain couples TRBV28 to TRBJ2-3; the match to TRBD2 covers 8 bases. J lost 0 bases, V lost 4 bases, and 6 bases had no gene match. The length of the CDR3 is 16 residues. Germline loops: CDR1 MDHEN, CDR2 SYDVKM. CDR3 DNA: TGTGCCAGCAGTTCCAATCGACTAGCGAGCACAGATACGCAGTATTTT. Protein sequence: CASSSNRLASTDTQYF.

V and J are TRBV19 and TRBJ2-6; possible D gene TRBD1, 6 bases. The CDR3 sequence is 16 residues long. The ends were cut back, 4 bases at V and 1 base at J, with 11 bases in the middle. CDR1 and CDR2 from the germline V gene are LNHDA and SQIVND (reference sequence). CDR3 region: CASSTNRASGANVLTF. The DNA for the CDR3 is TGTGCCAGTAGTACAAACAGGGCGTCTGGGGCCAACGTCCTGACTTTC.

The chain joins TRBV27 to TRBJ2-1; 12 nucleotides line up with TRBD1. Looked up from germline, CDR1 is MNHEY and CDR2 is SMNVEV (reference sequence). The CDR3 has 18 amino acids. The junction had 12 bases not matched to a gene; V was cut back by 4 bases and J by 5 bases. CDR3 nucleotide sequence: TGTGCCAGCAGTTACCGGGACAGGGGGCGCCTAATACACAATGAGCAGTTCTTC. Translating gives CASSYRDRGRLIHNEQFF.

This chain connects TRBV2 to TRBJ2-7, with 10 bases identical to TRBD1. The CDR3 loop spans 15 amino acids. Unmatched junction bases numbered 7, after V lost 4 bases and J lost 4 bases. From germline, CDR1 is SNHLY and CDR2 FYNNEI. CDR3 nucleotides: TGTGCCAGCAGTGGGACAGGGGGTATCTCGTACGAGCAGTACTTC. It specifies CASSGTGGISYEQYF.

The chain links TRBV6-2 or TRBV6-3 to TRBJ2-7; no definite D call. Germline lookup yields CDR1 MNHEY and CDR2 SVGEGT. This CDR3 spans 12 amino acids. V was shortened by 0 bases and J by 3 bases, with 3 bases between the two germline ends. The CDR3 coding sequence is TGTGCCAGCAGTTACTCCGTCTACGAGCAGTACTTC. Amino acid sequence: CASSYSVYEQYF.

This chain uses TRBV5-4 with TRBJ2-7; D not certain. Germline CDR1 is SGHNT and CDR2 is YYREEE (reference sequence). The CDR3 loop spans 15 amino acids. Between the trimmed V and J ends, which lost 5 bases and 0 bases, there was a span of 15 bases. CDR3 residues: CASRFDQAPSYEQYF. CDR3 bases: TGTGCCAGCAGATTTGACCAGGCCCCCTCCTACGAGCAGTACTTC. Variable domain in full (rest from reference TRBV5-4 and TRBJ2-7): ETGVTQSPTHLIKTRGQQVTLRCSSQSGHNTVSWYQQALGQGPQFIFQYYREEENGRGNFPPRFSGLQFPNYSSELNVNALELDDSALYLCASRFDQAPSYEQYFGPGTRLTVT.